This section outlines one TCR beta chain sequence together with its context. The data belong to a study of blood T cell repertoires in COVID-19. Background on the study: Sources were T cells, B-cell-depleted T cells, or PBMCs; the material itself was cDNA or gDNA.

Germline V gene lookup returns CDR1 SGDLS and CDR2 YYNGEE. V was pared by 3 bases and J by 1 base, with 2 bases of the junction left unmatched. The CDR3 spans 14 residues. TCRdb's table, derived via immunoSEQ multiplex PCR, lists solely in-frame clones and lacks some. Of roughly 410,000 clones listed, 89% are singletons. Material for sequencing was peripheral blood. The origin of this receptor is a woman in her thirties or forties with COVID-19, enrolled during active disease. The chain recombines TRBV9 with TRBJ1-2; 8 nucleotides align to TRBD1. The CDR3: CASSGTGFNYGYTF. In nucleotides, the CDR3 is TGTGCCAGCAGCGGGACAGGGTTTAACTATGGCTACACCTTC.